The T cell receptor (beta chain) under discussion was sequenced for a study of blood T cell repertoires in COVID-19. Turning to the study itself: Both acute and convalescent COVID-19 samples were obtained from the United States, Italy and Spain.

Only in-frame clones appear in the TCRdb table, and some are missing; sequencing was by immunoSEQ multiplex PCR. Found here are fewer than 500,000 clones, more than 75% of them singletons; the top ten hold approximately 1%. CDR3 length: 16 residues. Germline V gene data show CDR1 as MGHRA and CDR2 as YSYEKL. Details on this clone: Its ends do not fully match the called genes, so a read error is possible.

The chain employs TRBV4-1 and TRBJ2-5; 9 bases are shared with TRBD2. The sequenced sample was PBMCs or T cells enriched from blood (not recorded which). The sequence derives from a woman in her 30s with acute COVID-19. The CDR3 bases are TGCGCCAGCAGCGAAGAGGGCGGGGGGGCTGAAGAGACCCAGTACTTC. Translated: CASSEEGGGAEETQYF.